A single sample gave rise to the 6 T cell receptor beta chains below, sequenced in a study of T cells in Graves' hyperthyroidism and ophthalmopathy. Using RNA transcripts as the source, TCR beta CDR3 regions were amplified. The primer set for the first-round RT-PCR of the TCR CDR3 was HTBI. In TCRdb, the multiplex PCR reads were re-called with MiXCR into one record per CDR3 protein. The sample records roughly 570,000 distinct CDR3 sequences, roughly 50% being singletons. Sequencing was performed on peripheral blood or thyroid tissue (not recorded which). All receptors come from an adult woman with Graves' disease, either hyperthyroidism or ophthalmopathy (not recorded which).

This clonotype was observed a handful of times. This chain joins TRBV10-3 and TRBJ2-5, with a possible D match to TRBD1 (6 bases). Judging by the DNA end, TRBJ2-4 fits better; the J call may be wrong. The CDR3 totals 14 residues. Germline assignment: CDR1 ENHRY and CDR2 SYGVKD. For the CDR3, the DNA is TGTGCCATCAGCGAGACAGGAGCCAAAAACATTCAGTACTTC. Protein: CAISETGAKNIQYF.

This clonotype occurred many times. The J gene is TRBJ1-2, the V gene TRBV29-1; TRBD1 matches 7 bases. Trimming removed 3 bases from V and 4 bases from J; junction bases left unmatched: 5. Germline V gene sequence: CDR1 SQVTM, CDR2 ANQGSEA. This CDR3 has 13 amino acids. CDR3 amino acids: CSVDQGEGYGYTF. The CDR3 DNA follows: TGCAGCGTTGATCAGGGGGAAGGCTATGGCTACACCTTC.

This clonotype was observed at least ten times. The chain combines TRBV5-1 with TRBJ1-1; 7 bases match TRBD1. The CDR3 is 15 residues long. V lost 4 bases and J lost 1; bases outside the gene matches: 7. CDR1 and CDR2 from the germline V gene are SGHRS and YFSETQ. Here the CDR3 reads CASSLRTGANTEAFF. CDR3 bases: TGCGCCAGCAGCCTAAGGACAGGCGCGAACACTGAAGCTTTCTTT.

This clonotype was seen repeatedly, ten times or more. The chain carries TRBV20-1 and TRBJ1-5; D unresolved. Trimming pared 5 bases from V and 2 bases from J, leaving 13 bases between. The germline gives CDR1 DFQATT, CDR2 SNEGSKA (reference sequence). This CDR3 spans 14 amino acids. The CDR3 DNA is TGCAGTGCTTCGTGGAGGGAGGGCAATCAGCCCCAGCATTTT. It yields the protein CSASWREGNQPQHF.

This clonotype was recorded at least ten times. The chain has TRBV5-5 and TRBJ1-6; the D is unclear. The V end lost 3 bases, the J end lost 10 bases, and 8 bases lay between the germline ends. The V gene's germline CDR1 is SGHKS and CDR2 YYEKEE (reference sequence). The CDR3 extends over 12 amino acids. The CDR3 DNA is TGTGCCAGCAGCTCGCCCCTGTCACCCCTCCACTTT. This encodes CASSSPLSPLHF. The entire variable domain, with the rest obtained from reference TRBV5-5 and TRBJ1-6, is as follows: DAGVTQSPTHLIKTRGQQVTLRCSPISGHKSVSWYQQVLGQGPQFIFQYYEKEERGRGNFPDRFSARQFPNYSSELNVNALLLGDSALYLCASSSPLSPLHFGNGTRLTVT.

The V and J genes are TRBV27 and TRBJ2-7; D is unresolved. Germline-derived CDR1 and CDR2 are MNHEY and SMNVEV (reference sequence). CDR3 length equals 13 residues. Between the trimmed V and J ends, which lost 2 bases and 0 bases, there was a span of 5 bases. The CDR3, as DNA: TGTGCCAGCAGTTTAGGCTTCTCCTACGAGCAGTACTTC. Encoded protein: CASSLGFSYEQYF.